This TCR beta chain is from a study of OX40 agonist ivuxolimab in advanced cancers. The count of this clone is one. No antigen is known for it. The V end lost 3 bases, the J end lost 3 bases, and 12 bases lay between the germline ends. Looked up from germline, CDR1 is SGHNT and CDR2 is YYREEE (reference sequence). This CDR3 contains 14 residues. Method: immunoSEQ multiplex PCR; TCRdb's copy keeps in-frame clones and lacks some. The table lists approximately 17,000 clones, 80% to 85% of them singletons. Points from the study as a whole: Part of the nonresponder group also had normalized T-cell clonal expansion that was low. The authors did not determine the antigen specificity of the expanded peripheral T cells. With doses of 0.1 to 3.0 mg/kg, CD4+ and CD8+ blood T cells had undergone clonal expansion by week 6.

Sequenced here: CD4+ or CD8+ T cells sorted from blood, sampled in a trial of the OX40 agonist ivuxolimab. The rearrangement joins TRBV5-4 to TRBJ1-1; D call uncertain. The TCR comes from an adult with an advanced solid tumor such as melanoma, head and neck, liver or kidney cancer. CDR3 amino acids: CASSSPQDYTEAFF. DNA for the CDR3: TGTGCCAGCAGCTCCCCCCAGGATTACACTGAAGCTTTCTTT.